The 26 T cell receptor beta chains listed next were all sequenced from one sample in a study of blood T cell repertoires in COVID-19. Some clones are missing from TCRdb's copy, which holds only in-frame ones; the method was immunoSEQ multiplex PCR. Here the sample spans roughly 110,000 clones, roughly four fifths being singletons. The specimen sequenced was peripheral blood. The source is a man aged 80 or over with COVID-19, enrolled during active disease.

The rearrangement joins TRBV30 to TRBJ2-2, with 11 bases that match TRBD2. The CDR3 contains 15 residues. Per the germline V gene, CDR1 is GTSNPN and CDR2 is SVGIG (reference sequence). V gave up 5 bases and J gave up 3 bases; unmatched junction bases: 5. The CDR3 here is CAWEPGLADTGELFF. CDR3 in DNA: TGTGCCTGGGAGCCGGGACTAGCGGACACCGGGGAGCTGTTTTTT.

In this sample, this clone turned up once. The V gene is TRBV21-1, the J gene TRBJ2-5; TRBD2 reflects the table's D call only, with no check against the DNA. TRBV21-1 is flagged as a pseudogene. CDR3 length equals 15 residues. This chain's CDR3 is CASSGTSGSQETQYF. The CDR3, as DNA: TGTGCCAGCAGCGGGACTAGCGGGAGCCAAGAGACCCAGTACTTC.

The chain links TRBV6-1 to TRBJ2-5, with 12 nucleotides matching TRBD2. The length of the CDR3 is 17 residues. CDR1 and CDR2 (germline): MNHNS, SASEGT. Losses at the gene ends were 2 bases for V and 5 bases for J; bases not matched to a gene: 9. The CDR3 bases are TGTGCCAGCAGTGAAAGTGCTAGCGGGAGGGCCTGGGAGACCCAGTACTTC. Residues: CASSESASGRAWETQYF.

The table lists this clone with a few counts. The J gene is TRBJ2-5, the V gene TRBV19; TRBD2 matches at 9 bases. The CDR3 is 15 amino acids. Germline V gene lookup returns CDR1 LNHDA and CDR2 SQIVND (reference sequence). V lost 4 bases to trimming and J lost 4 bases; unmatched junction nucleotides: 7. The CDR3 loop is CASSRGGRGGETQYF. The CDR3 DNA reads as TGTGCCAGTAGTAGGGGCGGGAGGGGAGGAGAGACCCAGTACTTC.

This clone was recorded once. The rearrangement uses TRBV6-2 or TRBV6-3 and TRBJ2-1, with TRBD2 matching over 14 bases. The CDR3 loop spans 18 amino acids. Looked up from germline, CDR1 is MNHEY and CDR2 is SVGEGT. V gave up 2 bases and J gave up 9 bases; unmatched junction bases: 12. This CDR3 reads CASSYPSGTSGSFFEQFF. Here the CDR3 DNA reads TGTGCCAGCAGTTACCCTTCCGGGACTAGCGGGAGTTTTTTTGAGCAGTTCTTC.

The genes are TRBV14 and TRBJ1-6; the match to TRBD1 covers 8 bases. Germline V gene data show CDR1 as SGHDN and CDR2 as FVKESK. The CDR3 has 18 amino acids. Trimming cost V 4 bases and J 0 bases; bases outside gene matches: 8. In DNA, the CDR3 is TGTGCCAGCAGCCGCGGACAGGGACTGTTCTCCTATAATTCACCCCTCCACTTT. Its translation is CASSRGQGLFSYNSPLHF.

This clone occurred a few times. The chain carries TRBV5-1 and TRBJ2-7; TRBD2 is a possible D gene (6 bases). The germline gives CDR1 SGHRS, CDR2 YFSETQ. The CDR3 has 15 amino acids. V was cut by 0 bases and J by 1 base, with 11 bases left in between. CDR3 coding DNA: TGCGCCAGCAGCTTGGTGGCTAGCGCTTCCTACGAGCAGTACTTC. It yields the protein CASSLVASASYEQYF.

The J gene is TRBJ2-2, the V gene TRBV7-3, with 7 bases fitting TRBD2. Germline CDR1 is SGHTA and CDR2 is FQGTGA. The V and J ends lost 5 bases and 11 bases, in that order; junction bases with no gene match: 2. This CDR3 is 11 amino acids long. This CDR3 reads CASSAGLELFF. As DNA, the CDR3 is TGTGCCAGCAGCGCGGGACTAGAGCTGTTTTTT.

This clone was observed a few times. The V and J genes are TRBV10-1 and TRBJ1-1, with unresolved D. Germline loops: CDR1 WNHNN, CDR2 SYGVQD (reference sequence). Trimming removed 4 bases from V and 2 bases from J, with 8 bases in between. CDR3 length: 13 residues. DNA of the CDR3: TGCGCCAGCAGTGCTAGCCAAAACACTGAAGCTTTCTTT. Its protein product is CASSASQNTEAFF.

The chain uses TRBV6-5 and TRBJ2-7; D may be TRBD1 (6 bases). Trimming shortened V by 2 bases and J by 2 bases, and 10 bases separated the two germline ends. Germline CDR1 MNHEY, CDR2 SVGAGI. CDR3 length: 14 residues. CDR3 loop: CASSYTSGAYEQYF. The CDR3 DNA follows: TGTGCCAGCAGTTACACTTCAGGGGCCTACGAGCAGTACTTC.

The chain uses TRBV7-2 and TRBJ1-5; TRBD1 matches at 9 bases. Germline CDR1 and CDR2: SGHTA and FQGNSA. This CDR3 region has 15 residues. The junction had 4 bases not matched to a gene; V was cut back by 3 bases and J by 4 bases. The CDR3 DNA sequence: TGTGCCAGCAGCTTCCGACAGGGGGGGAATCAGCCCCAGCATTTT. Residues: CASSFRQGGNQPQHF.

The CDR3 loop is CASNNGRNTGELFF. Here the CDR3 DNA reads TGTGCCAGTAACAACGGGAGGAACACCGGGGAGCTGTTTTTT. The rearrangement joins TRBV19 to TRBJ2-2; TRBD2 might be the D (6 bases). The CDR3 sequence is 14 residues long. The V end lost 7 bases, the J end lost 1 base, and 10 bases lay between the germline ends. Germline assignment: CDR1 LNHDA and CDR2 SQIVND (reference sequence).

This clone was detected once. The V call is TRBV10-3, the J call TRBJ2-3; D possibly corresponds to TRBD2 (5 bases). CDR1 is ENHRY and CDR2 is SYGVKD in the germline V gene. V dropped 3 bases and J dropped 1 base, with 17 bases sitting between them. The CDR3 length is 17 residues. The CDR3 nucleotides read TGTGCCATCAGTGATTTCTGGGCTACCGGGGGCACAGATACGCAGTATTTT. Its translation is CAISDFWATGGTDTQYF.

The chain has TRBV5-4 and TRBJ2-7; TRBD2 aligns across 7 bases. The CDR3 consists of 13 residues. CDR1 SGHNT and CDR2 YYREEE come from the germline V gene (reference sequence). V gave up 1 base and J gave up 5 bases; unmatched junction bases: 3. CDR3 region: CASSLPGRDEQYF. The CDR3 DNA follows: TGTGCCAGCAGCTTGCCAGGGAGGGACGAGCAGTACTTC.

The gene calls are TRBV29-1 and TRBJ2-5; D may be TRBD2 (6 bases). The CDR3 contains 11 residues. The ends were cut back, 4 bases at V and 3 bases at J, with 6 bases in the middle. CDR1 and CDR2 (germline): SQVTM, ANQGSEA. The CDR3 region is CSVGGEETQYF. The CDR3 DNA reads TGCAGCGTTGGCGGGGAAGAGACCCAGTACTTC.

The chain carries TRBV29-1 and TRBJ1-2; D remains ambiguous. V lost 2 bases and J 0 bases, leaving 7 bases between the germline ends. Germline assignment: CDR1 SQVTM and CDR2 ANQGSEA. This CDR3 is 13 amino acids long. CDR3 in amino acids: CSVESQSNYGYTF. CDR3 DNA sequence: TGCAGCGTTGAATCACAGTCTAACTATGGCTACACCTTC.

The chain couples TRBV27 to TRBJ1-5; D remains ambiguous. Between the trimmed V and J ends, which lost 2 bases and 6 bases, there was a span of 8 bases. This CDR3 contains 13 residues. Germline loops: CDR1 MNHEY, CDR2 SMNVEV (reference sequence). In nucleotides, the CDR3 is TGTGCCAGCAGTTTAAATGGAGTTCAGCCCCAGCATTTT. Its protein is CASSLNGVQPQHF.

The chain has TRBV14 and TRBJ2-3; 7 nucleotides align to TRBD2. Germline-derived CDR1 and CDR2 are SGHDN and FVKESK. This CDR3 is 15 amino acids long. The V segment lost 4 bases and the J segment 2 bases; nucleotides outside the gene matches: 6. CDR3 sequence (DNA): TGTGCCAGCAGCCGCGGGGGAGGATACACAGATACGCAGTATTTT. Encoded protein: CASSRGGGYTDTQYF.

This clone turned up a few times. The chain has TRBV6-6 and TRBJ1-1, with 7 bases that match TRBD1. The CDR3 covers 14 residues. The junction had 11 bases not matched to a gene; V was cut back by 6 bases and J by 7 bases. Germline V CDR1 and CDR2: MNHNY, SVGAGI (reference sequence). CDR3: CASRPTGEGGEAFF. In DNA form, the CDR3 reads TGTGCCAGCAGGCCAACAGGGGAAGGAGGTGAAGCTTTCTTT.

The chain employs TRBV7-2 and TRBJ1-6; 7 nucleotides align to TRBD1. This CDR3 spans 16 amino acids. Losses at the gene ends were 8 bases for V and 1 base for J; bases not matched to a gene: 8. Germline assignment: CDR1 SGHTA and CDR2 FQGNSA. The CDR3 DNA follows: TGTGCCAGCGCGCCGAGACAGGGTTCCTATAATTCACCCCTCCACTTT. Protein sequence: CASAPRQGSYNSPLHF.

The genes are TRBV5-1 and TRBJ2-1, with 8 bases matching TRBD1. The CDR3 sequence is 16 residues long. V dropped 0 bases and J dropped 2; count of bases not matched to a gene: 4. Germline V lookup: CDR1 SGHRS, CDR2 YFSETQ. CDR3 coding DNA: TGCGCCAGCAGCTTGGGTCTGGGACAGGCCTACAATGAGCAGTTCTTC. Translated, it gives CASSLGLGQAYNEQFF.

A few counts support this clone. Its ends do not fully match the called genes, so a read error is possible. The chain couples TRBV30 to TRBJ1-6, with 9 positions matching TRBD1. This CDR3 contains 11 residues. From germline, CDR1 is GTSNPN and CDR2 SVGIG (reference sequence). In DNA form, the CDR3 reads TGTGCCTGGAGTCTCCGGGACAGGGCCATCTTT. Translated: CAWSLRDRAIF.

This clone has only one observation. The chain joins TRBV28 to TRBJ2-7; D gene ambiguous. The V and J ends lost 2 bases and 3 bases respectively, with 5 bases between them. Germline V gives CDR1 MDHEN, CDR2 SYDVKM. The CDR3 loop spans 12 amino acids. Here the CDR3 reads CASSLTGYEQYF. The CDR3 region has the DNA TGTGCCAGCAGTTTAACGGGCTACGAGCAGTACTTC.

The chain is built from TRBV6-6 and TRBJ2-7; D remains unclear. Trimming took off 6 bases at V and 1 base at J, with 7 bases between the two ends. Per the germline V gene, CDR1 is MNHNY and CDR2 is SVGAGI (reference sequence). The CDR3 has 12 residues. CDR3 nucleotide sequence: TGTGCCAGCAGCCGTAGATCCTACGAGCAGTACTTC. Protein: CASSRRSYEQYF.

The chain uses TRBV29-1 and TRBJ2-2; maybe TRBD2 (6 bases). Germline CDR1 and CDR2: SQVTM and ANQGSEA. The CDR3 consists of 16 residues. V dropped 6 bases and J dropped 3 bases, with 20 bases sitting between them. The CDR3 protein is CSVGRWPPGYTGELFF. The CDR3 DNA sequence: TGCAGCGTAGGGAGGTGGCCCCCCGGGTACACCGGGGAGCTGTTTTTT.

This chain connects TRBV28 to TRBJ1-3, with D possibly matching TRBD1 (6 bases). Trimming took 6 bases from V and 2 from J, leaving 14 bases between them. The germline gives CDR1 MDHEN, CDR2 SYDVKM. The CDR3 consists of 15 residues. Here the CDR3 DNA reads TGTGCCAGCAGCCGCGATACAGGGACTGGAAACACCATATATTTT. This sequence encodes CASSRDTGTGNTIYF. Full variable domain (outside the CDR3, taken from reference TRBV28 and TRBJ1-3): DVKVTQSSRYLVKRTGEKVFLECVQDMDHENMFWYRQDPGLGLRLIYFSYDVKMKEKGDIPEGYSVSREKKERFSLILESASTNQTSMYLCASSRDTGTGNTIYFGEGSWLTVV.